These 25 T cell receptor beta chains originate from one sample sequenced in a study of tumor-infiltrating lymphocytes in primary liver carcinoma. Bulk tissue was left unsorted, and RNA and DNA were co-extracted from about 20-30 mg of it. With 400 to 550 ng total RNA as template and a constant-region primer, TCR beta cDNA was made. Three rounds of nested multiplex PCR with slightly modified ARM-PCR produced TCR beta libraries. A C-beta reverse primer and TRBV1-TRBV30 forward primers served in each of the first two PCR rounds, at about 9 cycles apiece. Each CDR3 protein is one row after TCRdb ran MiXCR on the multiplex PCR reads. The table records 75,000 to 90,000 distinct CDR3 sequences, around 70% of them present only once. Sequenced input: liver tumor tissue from sampling region 1. This sample's subset: tumor region T1, superior pole. Receptors originate from a man aged 35 to 55 with primary liver carcinoma and hepatitis B virus infection.

In regard to this clonotype: This sequence may be a read error, since a much larger clone differs from it by one base. The conserved final phenylalanine or tryptophan is absent from the CDR3, which likely points to a read error. V gene TRBV30 combines with J gene TRBJ2-7; D unclear. Germline values: CDR1 GTSNPN, CDR2 SVGIG (reference sequence). CDR3 length: 13 amino acids. V lost 0 bases and J 0 bases, leaving 6 bases between the germline ends. CDR3 region: CAWSVGISYEQYI. DNA for the CDR3: TGTGCCTGGAGTGTAGGGATCTCCTACGAGCAGTACATC.

Worth noting for this clonotype: The CDR3 end shows no conserved phenylalanine or tryptophan, and so a read error is likely. The chain links TRBV6-5 to TRBJ1-1; D is perhaps TRBD1 (5 bases). Germline lookup yields CDR1 MNHEY and CDR2 SVGAGI. The V end was cut by 5 bases, the J end by 11 bases, with 18 bases between. The CDR3 spans 13 residues. The CDR3 loop is CASSPPARDGAFY. In DNA, the CDR3 is TGTGCCAGCAGTCCACCTGCCCGGGACGGGGCTTTCTAT.

This clonotype was observed at least ten times. The rearrangement uses TRBV5-5 and TRBJ2-4; the match to TRBD2 covers 8 bases. The V and J ends lost 4 bases and 5 bases, in that order; junction bases with no gene match: 11. The CDR3 consists of 16 residues. CDR1 and CDR2 from the germline V gene are SGHKS and YYEKEE (reference sequence). The CDR3 region has the DNA TGTGCCAGCAGCCAACAGGACGGGAGGGCCCAAAACATTCAGTACTTC. It codes for CASSQQDGRAQNIQYF.

This clonotype was picked up many times. This sequence joins TRBV29-1 and TRBJ2-6, with D possibly being TRBD1 (5 bases). The CDR3 extends over 16 amino acids. Germline CDR1 reads SQVTM; CDR2 reads ANQGSEA. V lost 4 bases and J lost 0, with 13 bases in between. CDR3 sequence reads: CSVGLRRASGANVLTF. The CDR3 bases are TGCAGCGTTGGTCTACGCAGGGCCTCTGGGGCCAACGTCCTGACTTTC.

Notes on this clonotype: The junction differs from germline at one of its ends, possibly a read error. The chain is built from TRBV6-6 and TRBJ1-4; 10 nucleotides agree with TRBD1. There are 17 residues in the CDR3. Germline loops: CDR1 MNHNY, CDR2 SVGAGI (reference sequence). The CDR3 spells CASTFGTGATTNEKLFF. DNA for the CDR3: TGTGCCAGCACTTTTGGGACAGGGGCGACTACTAATGAGAAACTGTTTTTT.

This clonotype came up once. This rearrangement joins TRBV6-6 to TRBJ2-2; D not certain. The CDR3 is 12 amino acids. Looked up from germline, CDR1 is MNHNY and CDR2 is SVGAGI (reference sequence). As DNA, the CDR3 is TGTACCAACAGAGCCCTGAGTGGGGAGCTGTTTTTT. Translation: CTNRALSGELFF.

Details on this clonotype: One end of the junction is discordant with germline, which a read error may explain. The chain has TRBV5-1 and TRBJ2-3, with 10 bases lining up with TRBD1. The CDR3 extends over 15 amino acids. Germline V gene lookup returns CDR1 SGHRS and CDR2 YFSETQ. The CDR3: CASSHDRGRADTQHF. The CDR3 DNA reads TGCGCCAGCAGCCATGACAGGGGGCGGGCAGATACGCAACATTTT.

A note on this clonotype: Germline is not matched at one junction end, which may reflect a read error. The chain uses TRBV5-5 and TRBJ1-1, with D tentatively TRBD1 (5 bases). The CDR3 runs to 13 residues. Germline V gives CDR1 SGHKS, CDR2 YYEKEE (reference sequence). CDR3 amino acids: CTSSFEGNTQAFF. CDR3 sequence (DNA): TGTACCAGCAGCTTCGAGGGGAACACTCAAGCTTTCTTT. Variable domain in full (rest from reference TRBV5-5 and TRBJ1-1): DAGVTQSPTHLIKTRGQQVTLRCSPISGHKSVSWYQQVLGQGPQFIFQYYEKEERGRGNFPDRFSARQFPNYSSELNVNALLLGDSALYLCTSSFEGNTQAFFGQGTRLTVV.

As concerns this clonotype: The CDR3 carries no conserved terminal phenylalanine or tryptophan, so it likely arises from a read error. J is TRBJ2-7 and V is TRBV11-2, with TRBD2 as a possible D gene (6 bases). CDR3 length equals 12 residues. Germline V CDR1 and CDR2: SGHAT, FQNNGV. The CDR3 reads CPSSTLGGEQYY. The CDR3 region has the DNA TGTCCCAGCAGCACCCTCGGGGGCGAGCAGTACTAC.

Details on this clonotype: The junction departs from the called germline gene at one end, perhaps through a read error. This rearrangement joins TRBV11-3 to TRBJ2-3, with D unresolved. Germline V gene lookup returns CDR1 SGHNT and CDR2 YENEEA. The CDR3 length is 12 residues. CDR3 DNA: TGTGCCAGCAGCTTCAATGAAGATACGCAGTATTTC. It specifies CASSFNEDTQYF.

As concerns this clonotype: The junction departs from germline at one end; a sequencing error may be responsible. The rearrangement joins TRBV29-1 to TRBJ2-5; D is possibly TRBD2 (6 bases). In germline, CDR1 is SQVTM, CDR2 ANQGSEA. This CDR3 comprises 13 residues. The CDR3 DNA follows: TGCACCGTTGGTAGGAGGGCCGCTGAGACCCAATACTTC. Protein sequence: CTVGRRAAETQYF.

To note about this clonotype: A much larger clone differs by one base, so this may be a read error. The gene calls are TRBV28 and TRBJ2-3, with D perhaps being TRBD1 or TRBD2 (5 bases each). The CDR3 totals 14 residues. Germline loops: CDR1 MDHEN, CDR2 SYDVKM. The CDR3 is CASTPGTNTGTQYF. The CDR3 DNA reads as TGTGCCAGCACCCCCGGGACGAACACAGGTACGCAGTATTTT.

Concerning this clonotype: Given a much more abundant clone one base away, this may be a read error. This chain joins TRBV5-1 and TRBJ1-1; D is uncertain. CDR1 and CDR2 from the germline V gene are SGHRS and YFSETQ. Trimming cost V 4 bases and J 7 bases, with 2 bases left between them. This CDR3 has 9 residues. CDR3 protein: CASSREAFF. As DNA, the CDR3 is TGCGCCAGCAGCCGTGAAGCTTTCTTT.

This clonotype was found many times. The rearrangement joins TRBV6-5 to TRBJ1-2; 7 bases fit TRBD1. CDR3 length: 16 amino acids. The germline gives CDR1 MNHEY, CDR2 SVGAGI. The V gene end was trimmed by 3 bases and the J gene end by 4 bases; junction bases not matched to a gene: 11. The CDR3: CASSYIRTGGPYGYTF. The CDR3 nucleotides are TGTGCCAGCAGTTATATAAGGACAGGCGGTCCCTATGGCTACACCTTC.

The gene calls are TRBV5-4 and TRBJ2-3; 10 nucleotides match TRBD2. V shed 3 bases, J shed 5 bases, and the junction held 9 bases outside the gene matches. CDR1 and CDR2 from the germline V gene are SGHNT and YYREEE (reference sequence). CDR3 length: 16 amino acids. CDR3 in amino acids: CASSSRTSGNKDTQYF. The CDR3 nucleotides read TGTGCCAGCAGCTCGCGGACTAGCGGTAACAAAGATACGCAGTATTTT.

This clonotype was seen ten or more times. This chain uses TRBV6-1 with TRBJ1-5, with D possibly matching TRBD1 (5 bases). V shed 8 bases and J shed 10 bases, with 18 bases lying between them. CDR3 length equals 13 residues. Germline loops: CDR1 MNHNS, CDR2 SASEGT. The CDR3 DNA sequence: TGTGCCAGCTGCGATACAGGTGATGTCCCCCAGCATTTT. Protein product: CASCDTGDVPQHF.

As concerns this clonotype: The junction departs from germline at one end; a sequencing error may be responsible. The chain combines TRBV6-1 with TRBJ2-7; D gene ambiguous. Matching the DNA end better, TRBJ2-1 makes the J call doubtful. Germline CDR1 is MNHNS and CDR2 is SASEGT. This CDR3 is built from 13 residues. The CDR3 protein is CASCEWIFYEQFF. The DNA of the CDR3 is TGTGCCAGCTGTGAATGGATTTTCTACGAGCAGTTCTTC.

This chain connects TRBV7-8 to TRBJ2-7; no reliable D call. This CDR3 comprises 14 residues. The germline CDR1 and CDR2 sequences are SGHVS and FQNEAQ. CDR3 residues: CVSSLVIGAYEQYV. The CDR3 nucleotides are TGTGTCAGCAGCTTAGTGATAGGAGCCTACGAGCAGTATGTC.

On this clonotype: A much more abundant neighbour one base away suggests this may be a read error. This chain joins TRBV18 and TRBJ2-5; 7 positions agree with TRBD1. This CDR3 comprises 14 residues. The germline gives CDR1 KGHSH, CDR2 LQKENI. The CDR3 reads CASLPRGGEETQYF. For the CDR3, the DNA is TGTGCCAGCTTACCACGAGGGGGCGAAGAGACCCAGTACTTC.

This clonotype was counted ten times or more. The chain is built from TRBV6-2 or TRBV6-3 and TRBJ1-5; no definite D call. The CDR3 covers 11 residues. The V end lost 6 bases, the J end lost 7 bases, and 7 bases lay between the germline ends. Germline V lookup: CDR1 MNHEY, CDR2 SVGEGT. Written as DNA, the CDR3 is TGTGCCAGCAGCATGGGACAGCCCCAGCATTTT. Its protein product is CASSMGQPQHF.

About this clonotype itself: This may be a read error, as it is one base from a much larger clone. This chain uses TRBV30 with TRBJ2-3; D is unresolved. The CDR3 extends over 14 amino acids. Germline CDR1 reads GTSNPN; CDR2 reads SVGIG (reference sequence). Trimming pared 5 bases from V and 2 bases from J, leaving 14 bases between. This CDR3 reads CAWWDWGFTDTQYF. The CDR3 nucleotides read TGTGCCTGGTGGGATTGGGGATTCACAGATACGCAGTATTTT.

In its sample, this clonotype was seen once. One junction end disagrees with the germline gene, perhaps due to a read error. This sequence joins TRBV12-3 or TRBV12-4 and TRBJ2-7, with a tentative D call TRBD1 (5 bases). The CDR3 totals 13 residues. The CDR3 region is CASRPTGEQEQHF. CDR3 nucleotide sequence: TGTGCCAGCAGGCCCACAGGCGAGCAAGAGCAGCACTTC.

This clonotype has more than one count but fewer than ten. This chain connects TRBV12-3 or TRBV12-4 to TRBJ2-4; 7 bases are a match to TRBD2. V trimming: 5 bases; J trimming: 15 bases; junction bases outside the gene matches: 19. The CDR3 runs to 15 residues. CDR3 in amino acids: CASSMSAGDGNTRYF. The CDR3 region has the DNA TGTGCCAGCAGTATGAGCGCGGGAGACGGGAACACTCGGTACTTC.

Notes on this clonotype: Mismatch with germline at one junction end may stem from a read error. The chain recombines TRBV6-5 with TRBJ2-1; 7 bases match TRBD2. There are 14 residues in the CDR3. Germline V lookup: CDR1 MNHEY, CDR2 SVGAGI. CDR3 loop: CVSSSGGSYNEQFF. Here the CDR3 DNA reads TGTGTCAGCAGTTCCGGGGGGTCCTACAATGAGCAGTTCTTC.

This chain joins TRBV5-4 and TRBJ1-2; TRBD1 might be the D (5 bases). Per germline, CDR1 SGHNT and CDR2 YYREEE (reference sequence). Trimming took 1 base from V and 11 from J, leaving 18 bases between them. CDR3 length: 14 residues. CDR3 amino acids: CASSLRWGLGGYTF. CDR3 sequence (DNA): TGTGCCAGCAGCTTGCGGTGGGGCCTTGGTGGTTACACCTTC.